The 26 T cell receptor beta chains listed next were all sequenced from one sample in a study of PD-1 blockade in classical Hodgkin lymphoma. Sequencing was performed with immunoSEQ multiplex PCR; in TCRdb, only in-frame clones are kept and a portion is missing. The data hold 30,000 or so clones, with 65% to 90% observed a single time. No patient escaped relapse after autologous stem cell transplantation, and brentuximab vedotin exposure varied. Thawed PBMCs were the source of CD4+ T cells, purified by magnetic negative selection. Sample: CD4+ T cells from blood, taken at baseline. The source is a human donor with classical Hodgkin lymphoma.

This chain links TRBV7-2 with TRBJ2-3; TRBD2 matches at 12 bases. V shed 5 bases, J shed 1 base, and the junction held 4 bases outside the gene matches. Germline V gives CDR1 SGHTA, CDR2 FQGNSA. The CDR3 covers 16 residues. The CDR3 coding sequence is TGTGCCAGCAGCACAAGACTAGCGGGGGGCACAGATACGCAGTATTTT. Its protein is CASSTRLAGGTDTQYF.

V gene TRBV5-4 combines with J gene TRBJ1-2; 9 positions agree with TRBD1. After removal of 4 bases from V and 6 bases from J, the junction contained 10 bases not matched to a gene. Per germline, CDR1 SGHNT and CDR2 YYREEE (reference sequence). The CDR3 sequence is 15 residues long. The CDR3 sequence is CASSVQGAGRDGYTF. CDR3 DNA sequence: TGTGCCAGCAGCGTACAGGGGGCGGGCCGTGATGGCTACACCTTC.

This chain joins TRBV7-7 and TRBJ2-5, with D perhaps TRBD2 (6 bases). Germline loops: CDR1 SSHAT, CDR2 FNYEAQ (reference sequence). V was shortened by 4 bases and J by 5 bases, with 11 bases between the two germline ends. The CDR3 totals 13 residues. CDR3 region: CASSSGGRETQYF. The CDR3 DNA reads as TGTGCCAGCAGCTCTGGAGGGCGGGAGACCCAGTACTTC.

The CDR3 loop reads CAISEVGVGIQPQHF. The DNA of the CDR3 is TGTGCCATCAGTGAGGTTGGAGTTGGAATTCAGCCCCAGCATTTT. The V and J genes are TRBV10-3 and TRBJ1-5; no reliable D call. The V end lost 2 bases, the J end lost 6 bases, and 14 bases lay between the germline ends. Germline CDR1 reads ENHRY; CDR2 reads SYGVKD. The CDR3 has 15 amino acids.

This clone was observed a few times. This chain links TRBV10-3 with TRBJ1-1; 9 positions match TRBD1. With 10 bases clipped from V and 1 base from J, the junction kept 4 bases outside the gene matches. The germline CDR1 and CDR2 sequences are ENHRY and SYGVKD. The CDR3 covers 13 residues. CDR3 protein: CATDRGKNTEAFF. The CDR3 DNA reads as TGTGCCACGGACAGGGGAAAGAACACTGAAGCTTTCTTT.

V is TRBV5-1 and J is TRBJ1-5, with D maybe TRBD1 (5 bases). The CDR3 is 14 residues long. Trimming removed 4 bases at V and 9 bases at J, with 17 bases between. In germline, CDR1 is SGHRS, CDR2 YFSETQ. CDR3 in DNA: TGCGCCAGCAGCCCTGGTCTTCCCGGGGCGCCCCAGCATTTT. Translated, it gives CASSPGLPGAPQHF.

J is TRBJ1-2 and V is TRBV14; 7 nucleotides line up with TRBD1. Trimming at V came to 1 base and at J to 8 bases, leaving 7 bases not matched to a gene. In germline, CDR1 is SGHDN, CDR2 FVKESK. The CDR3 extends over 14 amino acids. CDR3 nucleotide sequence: TGTGCCAGCAGCCAAGGGGACAGCTGGAGGGGCTACACCTTC. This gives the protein CASSQGDSWRGYTF.

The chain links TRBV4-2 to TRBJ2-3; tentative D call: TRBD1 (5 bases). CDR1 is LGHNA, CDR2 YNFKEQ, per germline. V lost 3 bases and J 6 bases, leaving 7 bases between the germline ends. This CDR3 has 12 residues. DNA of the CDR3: TGTGCCAGCAGCCAGGGGCGGGATACGCAGTATTTT. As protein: CASSQGRDTQYF.

The CDR3 spells CASSEERLSYGYTF. The CDR3 DNA reads TGTGCCAGCAGTGAAGAGAGGCTTTCCTATGGCTACACCTTC. V and J are TRBV6-1 and TRBJ1-2, with D unresolved. Trimming left V 1 base short and J 4 bases short, with 10 bases between. Germline lookup yields CDR1 MNHNS and CDR2 SASEGT. This CDR3 spans 14 amino acids.

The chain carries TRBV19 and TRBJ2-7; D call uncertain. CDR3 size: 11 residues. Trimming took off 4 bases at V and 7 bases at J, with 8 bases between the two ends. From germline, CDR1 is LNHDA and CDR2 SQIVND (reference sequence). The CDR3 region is CASSTAGEQYF. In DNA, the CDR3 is TGTGCCAGTAGTACCGCCGGAGAGCAGTACTTC.

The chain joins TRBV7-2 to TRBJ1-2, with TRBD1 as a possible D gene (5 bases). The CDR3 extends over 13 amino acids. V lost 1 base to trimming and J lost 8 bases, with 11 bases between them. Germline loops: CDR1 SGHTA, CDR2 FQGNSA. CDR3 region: CASSLVREGGYTF. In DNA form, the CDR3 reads TGTGCCAGCAGCTTAGTCAGGGAAGGCGGCTACACCTTC.

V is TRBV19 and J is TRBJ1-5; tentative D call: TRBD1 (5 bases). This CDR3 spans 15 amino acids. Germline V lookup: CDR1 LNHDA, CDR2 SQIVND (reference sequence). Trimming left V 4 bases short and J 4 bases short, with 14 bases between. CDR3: CASSRLRRGNQPQHF. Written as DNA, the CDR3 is TGTGCCAGTAGTAGGTTAAGACGGGGGAATCAGCCCCAGCATTTT.

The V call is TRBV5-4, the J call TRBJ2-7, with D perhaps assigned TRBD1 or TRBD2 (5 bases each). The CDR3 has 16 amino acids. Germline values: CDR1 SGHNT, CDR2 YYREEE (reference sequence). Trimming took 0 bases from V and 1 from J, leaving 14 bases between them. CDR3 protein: CASSLDRGAESYEQYF. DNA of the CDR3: TGTGCCAGCAGCTTGGATCGAGGGGCCGAGTCCTACGAGCAGTACTTC.

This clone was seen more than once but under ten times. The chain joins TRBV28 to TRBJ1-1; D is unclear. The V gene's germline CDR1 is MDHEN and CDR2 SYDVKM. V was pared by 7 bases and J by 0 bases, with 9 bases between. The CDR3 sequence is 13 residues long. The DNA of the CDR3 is TGTGCCAGCAAAGGTCACATGAACACTGAAGCTTTCTTT. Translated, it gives CASKGHMNTEAFF.

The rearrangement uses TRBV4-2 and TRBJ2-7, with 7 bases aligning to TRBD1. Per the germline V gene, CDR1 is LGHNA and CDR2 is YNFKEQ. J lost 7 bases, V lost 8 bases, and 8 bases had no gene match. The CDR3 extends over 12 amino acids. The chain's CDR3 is CASEGAGGEQYF. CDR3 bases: TGTGCCAGCGAAGGGGCAGGGGGAGAGCAGTACTTC.

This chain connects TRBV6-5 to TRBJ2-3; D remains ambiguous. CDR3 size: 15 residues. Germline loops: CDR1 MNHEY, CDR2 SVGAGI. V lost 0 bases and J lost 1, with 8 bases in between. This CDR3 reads CASSYSTSRTDTQYF. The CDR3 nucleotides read TGTGCCAGCAGTTACTCTACCTCACGCACAGATACGCAGTATTTT.

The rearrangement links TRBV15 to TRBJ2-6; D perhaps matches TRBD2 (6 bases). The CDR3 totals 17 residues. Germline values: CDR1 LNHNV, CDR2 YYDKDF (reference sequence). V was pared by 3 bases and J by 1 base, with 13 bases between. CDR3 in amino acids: CATSSRGLTSGANVLTF. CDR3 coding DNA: TGTGCCACCAGCAGTCGGGGACTTACATCTGGGGCCAACGTCCTGACTTTC.

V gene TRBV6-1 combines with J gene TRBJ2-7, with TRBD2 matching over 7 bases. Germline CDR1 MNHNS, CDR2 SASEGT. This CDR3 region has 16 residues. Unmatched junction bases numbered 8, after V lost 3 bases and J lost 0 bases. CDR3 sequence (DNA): TGTGCCAGCAGTGATGGTCGGCTAGCGGCCTCCTACGAGCAGTACTTC. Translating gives CASSDGRLAASYEQYF.

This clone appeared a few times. CDR3 residues: CASSQEDSLYGYTF. CDR3 DNA: TGCGCCAGCAGCCAAGAAGACAGCCTCTATGGCTACACCTTC. This chain uses TRBV4-1 with TRBJ1-2; perhaps TRBD1 as D (5 bases). The CDR3 length is 14 residues. V gave up 0 bases and J gave up 4 bases, with 9 bases separating them. Germline V gene lookup returns CDR1 MGHRA and CDR2 YSYEKL.

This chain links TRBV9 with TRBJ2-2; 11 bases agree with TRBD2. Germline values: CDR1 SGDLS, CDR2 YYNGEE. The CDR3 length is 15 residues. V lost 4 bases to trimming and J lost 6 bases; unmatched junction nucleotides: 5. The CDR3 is CASSILAGGAGELFF. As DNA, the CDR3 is TGTGCCAGCAGCATCTTAGCGGGAGGGGCCGGGGAGCTGTTTTTT.

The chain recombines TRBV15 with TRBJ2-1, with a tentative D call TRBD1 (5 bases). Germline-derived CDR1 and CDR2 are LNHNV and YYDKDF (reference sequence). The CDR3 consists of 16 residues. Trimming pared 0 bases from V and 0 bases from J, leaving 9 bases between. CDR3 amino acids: CATSREDSRSYNEQFF. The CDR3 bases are TGTGCCACCAGCAGAGAAGACAGCCGCTCCTACAATGAGCAGTTCTTC.

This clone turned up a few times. This chain's CDR3 is CASGFDTQYF. DNA for the CDR3: TGTGCCAGCGGATTCGATACGCAGTATTTT. J is TRBJ2-3 and V is TRBV5-6; no reliable D call. Per the germline V gene, CDR1 is SGHDT and CDR2 is YYEEEE. This CDR3 spans 10 amino acids. V lost 7 bases to trimming and J lost 6 bases, with 6 bases between them.

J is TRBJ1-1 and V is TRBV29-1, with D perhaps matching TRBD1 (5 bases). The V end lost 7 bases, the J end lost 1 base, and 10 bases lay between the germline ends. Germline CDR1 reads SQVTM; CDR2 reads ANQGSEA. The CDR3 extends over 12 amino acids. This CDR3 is CSGRQGNTEAFF. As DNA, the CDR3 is TGCAGCGGACGGCAGGGGAACACTGAAGCTTTCTTT.

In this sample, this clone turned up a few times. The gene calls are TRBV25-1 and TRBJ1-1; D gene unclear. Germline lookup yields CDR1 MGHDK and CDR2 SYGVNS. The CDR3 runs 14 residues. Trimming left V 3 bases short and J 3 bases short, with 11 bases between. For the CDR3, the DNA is TGTGCCAGCAGTGATGGGCTTAGGGACACTGAAGCTTTCTTT. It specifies CASSDGLRDTEAFF.

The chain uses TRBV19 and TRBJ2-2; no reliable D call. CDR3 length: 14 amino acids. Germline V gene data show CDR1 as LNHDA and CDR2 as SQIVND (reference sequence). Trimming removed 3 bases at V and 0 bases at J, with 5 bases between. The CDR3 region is CASSIYSNTGELFF. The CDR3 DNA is TGTGCCAGTAGTATCTACTCGAACACCGGGGAGCTGTTTTTT.

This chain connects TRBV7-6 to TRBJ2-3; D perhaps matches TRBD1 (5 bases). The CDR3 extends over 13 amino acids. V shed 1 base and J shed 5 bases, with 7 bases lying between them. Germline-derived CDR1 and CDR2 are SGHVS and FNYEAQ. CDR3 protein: CASSLVGVDTQYF. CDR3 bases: TGTGCCAGCAGCTTAGTAGGGGTAGATACGCAGTATTTT.